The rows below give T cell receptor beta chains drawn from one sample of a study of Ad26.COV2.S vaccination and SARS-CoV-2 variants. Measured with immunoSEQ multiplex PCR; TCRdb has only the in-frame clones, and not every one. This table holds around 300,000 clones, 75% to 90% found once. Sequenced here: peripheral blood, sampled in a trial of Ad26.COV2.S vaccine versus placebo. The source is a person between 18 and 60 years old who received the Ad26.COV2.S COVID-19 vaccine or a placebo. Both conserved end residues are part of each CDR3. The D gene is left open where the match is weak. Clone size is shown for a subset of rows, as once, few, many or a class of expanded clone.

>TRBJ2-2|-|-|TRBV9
CASGTPDRELFF
TGTGCCTCAGGGACACCAGACCGGGAGCTGTTTTTT
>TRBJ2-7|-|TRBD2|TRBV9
CASSVGLADRDEQYF
TGTGCCAGCAGCGTAGGACTAGCGGACCGAGACGAGCAGTACTTC
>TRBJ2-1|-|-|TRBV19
CASSQGEYNEQFF
TGTGCCAGTAGTCAGGGCGAGTACAATGAGCAGTTCTTC
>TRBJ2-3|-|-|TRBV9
CASSVAGHGTDTQYF
TGTGCCAGCAGCGTAGCGGGACACGGCACAGATACGCAGTATTTT
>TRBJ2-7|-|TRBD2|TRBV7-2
CASSSGTTPRYEQYF
TGTGCCAGCAGCTCAGGGACTACCCCCAGGTACGAGCAGTACTTC
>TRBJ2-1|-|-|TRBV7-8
CASSPTPTGEQFF
TGTGCCAGCAGCCCTACCCCAACGGGCGAGCAGTTCTTC
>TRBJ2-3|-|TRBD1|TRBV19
CATRGRGTDTQYF
TGTGCCACCAGGGGGCGCGGCACAGATACGCAGTATTTT
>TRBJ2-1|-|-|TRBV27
CASSLGYFSDEQFF
TGTGCCAGCAGTCTAGGGTATTTTAGCGATGAGCAGTTCTTC
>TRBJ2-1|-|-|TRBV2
CASGGRPEGEQFF
TGTGCCAGCGGAGGACGCCCAGAGGGTGAGCAGTTCTTC
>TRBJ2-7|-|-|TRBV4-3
CASSQARFDEQYF
TGCGCCAGCAGCCAAGCGAGGTTCGACGAGCAGTACTTC
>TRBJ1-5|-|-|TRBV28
CASSPGGGSNQPQHF
TGTGCCAGCAGTCCGGGGGGGGGAAGCAATCAGCCCCAGCATTTT
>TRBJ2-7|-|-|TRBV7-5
CARSHSYEQYF
TGTGCCAGAAGCCACTCCTACGAGCAGTACTTC
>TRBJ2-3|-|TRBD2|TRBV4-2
CASSQARTSGGEIDTQYF
TGTGCCAGCAGCCAAGCTAGGACTAGCGGGGGGGAGATAGATACGCAGTATTTT
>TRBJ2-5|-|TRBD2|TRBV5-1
CASSGGLVNQETQYF
TGCGCCAGCAGCGGCGGACTAGTCAACCAAGAGACCCAGTACTTC
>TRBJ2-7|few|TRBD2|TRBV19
CASSPGLAGYYEQYF
TGTGCCAGTAGTCCGGGACTAGCGGGATACTACGAGCAGTACTTC